This is a list of T cell receptor beta chains from one sample in a study of blood T cell repertoires in COVID-19. Produced via immunoSEQ multiplex PCR; TCRdb's table is partial and in-frame only. Among 60,000 to 65,000 clones, roughly 80% were seen once, and the ten largest hold about 10%. Sequencing input: peripheral blood. The receptors stem from a man in his fifties with COVID-19, enrolled during active disease. The CDR3 runs from the conserved cysteine through the conserved F or W. The order of the fields is D gene, clone size, V gene, J gene, CDR3 DNA, CDR3 protein. D genes are given only for firm matches. The listing skips clone size in some rows; elsewhere it reads once, few, many or a size class.

-	-	TRBV25-1	TRBJ1-3	TGTGCCAGCAGTGAAGGACATGCTGGAAACACCATATATTTT	CASSEGHAGNTIYF
-	-	TRBV28	TRBJ1-1	TGTGCCAGCAGTTTATTTAGCCGGGCTGAAGCTTTCTTT	CASSLFSRAEAFF
-	-	TRBV6-5	TRBJ2-5	TGTGCCAGCAGGAGACAGTACCAAGAGACCCAGTACTTC	CASRRQYQETQYF
-	once	TRBV5-1	TRBJ2-7	TGCGCCAGCAGCTTCGGCGGGACCAAGTCCTACGAGCAGTACTTC	CASSFGGTKSYEQYF
-	-	TRBV7-2	TRBJ2-7	TGTGCCAGCAGCCTAGAGACAGGAAACGAGCAGTACTTC	CASSLETGNEQYF
TRBD1	-	TRBV28	TRBJ2-3	TGTGCCAGCAGCCTAATCGGGACAGAACCAGATACGCAGTATTTT	CASSLIGTEPDTQYF
TRBD1	-	TRBV28	TRBJ2-7	TGTGCCAGTTTAAATTACAGGGGTCTCTCCTACGAGCAGTACTTC	CASLNYRGLSYEQYF
-	-	TRBV30	TRBJ1-6	TGTGCCTGGACGAGACAGATCTATAATTCACCCCTCCACTTT	CAWTRQIYNSPLHF
-	-	TRBV6-2/TRBV6-3	TRBJ1-3	TGTGCCAGCAGCCCGGGGGCAATCGGGAACACCATATATTTT	CASSPGAIGNTIYF
TRBD2	-	TRBV9	TRBJ2-7	TGTGCCAGCAGCGTAGGTAGCGGGAGACCTGGCGAGCAGTACTTC	CASSVGSGRPGEQYF